Sequencing of this T cell receptor (beta chain) was carried out in a study of T-cell reconstitution after alpha-beta-depleted transplantation in children. Researchers prepared the TCRbeta library using unique molecular identifiers, the study reports. TCRdb re-called the PCR reads with MiXCR, one entry per CDR3 protein. The sample includes around 300,000 distinct CDR3 sequences, roughly a tenth seen only once; the top ten take 7.5%. Germline lookup yields CDR1 SGHAT and CDR2 FQNNGV. This CDR3 is built from 15 residues. Trimming took 3 bases from V and 9 from J; bases not matched to a gene: 6. The sequencing used PBMCs, collected before TCRalphabeta/CD19-depleted stem cell transplant. V gene TRBV11-2 combines with J gene TRBJ2-1; 12 nucleotides agree with TRBD2. The receptor's source is a boy in the first two years of life with acute myeloid leukemia, due to receive a stem cell transplant. This CDR3 is CASSFLAGGPTEQFF. DNA of the CDR3: TGTGCCAGCAGCTTCCTAGCGGGGGGGCCGACTGAGCAGTTCTTC.